Following are 10 T cell receptor beta chains from one sample sequenced in a study of T-cell reconstitution after alpha-beta-depleted transplantation in children. It was with unique molecular identifiers that the TCRbeta library was prepared. TCRdb independently ran MiXCR on the PCR reads; one entry per CDR3 protein. The table lists approximately 520,000 distinct CDR3 sequences, over 9.5% of them singletons. This specimen was PBMCs, mostly from graft donor cells, taken 180 days after TCRalphabeta/CD19-depleted stem cell transplant. All receptors derive from a female patient between 2 and 10 years old who had a stem cell transplant for aplastic anemia, so the T cells may come from the graft donor.

This clonotype was picked up a small number of times. The chain uses TRBV12-3 or TRBV12-4 and TRBJ2-3; TRBD2 matches at 8 bases. The CDR3 has 14 amino acids. V lost 4 bases to trimming and J lost 1 base; unmatched junction nucleotides: 1. The CDR3 DNA reads TGTGCCAGCAGTTCGACTAGCGGCACAGATACGCAGTATTTT. Its translation is CASSSTSGTDTQYF.

In regard to this clonotype: The junction differs from germline at one of its ends, possibly a read error. The V call is TRBV5-1, the J call TRBJ1-3, with a weak D call TRBD1 (6 bases). This CDR3 comprises 14 residues. Germline V gives CDR1 SGHRS, CDR2 YFSETQ. CDR3 region: CASSSQGPGSTIYF. The DNA of the CDR3 is TGCGCCAGCAGCTCCCAGGGGCCTGGAAGCACCATATATTTT.

This clonotype was counted ten times or more. This rearrangement joins TRBV29-1 to TRBJ2-5; 7 bases match TRBD1. J lost 0 bases, V lost 3 bases, and 1 base had no gene match. The CDR3 covers 13 residues. Germline V gives CDR1 SQVTM, CDR2 ANQGSEA. The CDR3 DNA reads as TGCAGCGTTGAGGGGACAGACCAAGAGACCCAGTACTTC. Protein: CSVEGTDQETQYF.

This clonotype was found a few times. The V gene is TRBV5-1, the J gene TRBJ1-5; the D gene is possibly TRBD1 (5 bases). V lost 1 base to trimming and J lost 7 bases, with 12 bases between them. This CDR3 comprises 14 residues. The germline gives CDR1 SGHRS, CDR2 YFSETQ. The CDR3 DNA sequence: TGCGCCAGCAGCTTGCATCAGGGAGGACAGCCCCAGCATTTT. This gives the protein CASSLHQGGQPQHF.

This clonotype was seen a few times. The chain employs TRBV24-1 and TRBJ2-5; a weak D match, TRBD1 (7 bases). The CDR3 contains 16 residues. Germline values: CDR1 KGHDR, CDR2 SFDVKD. The V gene lost 5 bases and the J gene lost 5 bases, with 20 bases spanning the gap. The DNA of the CDR3 is TGTGCCACCAGTGTCCAAAACATCAGGGGGGTCGAGACCCAGTACTTC. Translating it yields CATSVQNIRGVETQYF.

This clonotype was counted a few times. This chain joins TRBV5-1 and TRBJ1-2, with 8 bases identical to TRBD1. The CDR3 covers 18 residues. CDR1 SGHRS and CDR2 YFSETQ come from the germline V gene. With 0 bases clipped from V and 4 bases from J, the junction kept 14 bases outside the gene matches. Here the CDR3 DNA reads TGCGCCAGCAGCTTGGAAGCAGCAGGCAGGGGGCGCGGCTATGGCTACACCTTC. Encoded protein: CASSLEAAGRGRGYGYTF.

This chain uses TRBV7-2 with TRBJ2-1; TRBD2 matches at 7 bases. Germline assignment: CDR1 SGHTA and CDR2 FQGNSA. This CDR3 has 16 amino acids. With 1 base clipped from V and 4 bases from J, the junction kept 7 bases outside the gene matches. The CDR3 bases are TGTGCCAGCAGCTTAGAAGGGACTACCCCATACAATGAGCAGTTCTTC. Its translation: CASSLEGTTPYNEQFF.

This clonotype was counted between two and nine times. This chain connects TRBV20-1 to TRBJ2-3; D is perhaps TRBD1 (6 bases). The germline V and J ends were trimmed by 3 bases and 1 base, with 17 bases remaining between them. Germline assignment: CDR1 DFQATT and CDR2 SNEGSKA (reference sequence). The CDR3 spans 16 residues. The CDR3 bases are TGCAGTGCTAGCCGTGAGGGGGAGCTCCGCACAGATACGCAGTATTTT. Translating gives CSASREGELRTDTQYF.

This chain links TRBV15 with TRBJ2-3; D is perhaps TRBD1 or TRBD2 (6 bases each). There are 16 residues in the CDR3. V was pared by 0 bases and J by 5 bases, with 15 bases between. CDR1 and CDR2 from the germline V gene are LNHNV and YYDKDF (reference sequence). The CDR3 here is CATSRDGTGRGDTQYF. The CDR3 nucleotides are TGTGCCACCAGCAGAGATGGGACTGGCAGGGGAGATACGCAGTATTTT.

This clonotype was seen many times. The chain carries TRBV18 and TRBJ1-5; possible D gene TRBD1, 6 bases. CDR1 and CDR2 (germline): KGHSH, LQKENI. The CDR3 sequence is 14 residues long. The V end lost 3 bases, the J end lost 5 bases, and 11 bases lay between the germline ends. The CDR3 is CASSPTGQDQPQHF. The CDR3 nucleotides read TGTGCCAGCTCACCTACAGGGCAGGATCAGCCCCAGCATTTT.